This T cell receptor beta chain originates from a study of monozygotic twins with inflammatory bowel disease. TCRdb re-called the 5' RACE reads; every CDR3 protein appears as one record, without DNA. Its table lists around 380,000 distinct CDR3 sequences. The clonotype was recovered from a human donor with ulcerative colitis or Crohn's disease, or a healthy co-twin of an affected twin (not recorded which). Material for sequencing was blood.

CDR3 in amino acids: CASSYVQTLANEQFF. The V call is TRBV6-5, the J call TRBJ2-1. The CDR3 covers 15 residues. Germline loops: CDR1 MNHEY, CDR2 SVGAGI.